These T cell receptor beta chains were read from a single sample in a study of blood T cell repertoires in COVID-19. Generated by immunoSEQ multiplex PCR, the TCRdb table keeps only in-frame clones and is missing some. The top ten clones hold around 1.8% of a sample with about 140,000 clones, 65% to 85% of them seen once. Sequenced: peripheral blood. The receptors derive from a woman aged 55-70 years with acute or convalescent COVID-19. CDR3s include the opening cysteine and the closing phenylalanine or tryptophan. D genes are given only for firm matches. Only some rows state a clone size, as once, few, many or a class for expanded clones.

D gene,J gene,clone size,V gene,CDR3 DNA,CDR3 protein
TRBD1,TRBJ2-7,-,TRBV19,TGTGCCAGTAGTAGGGACAGGGGCTACGAGCAGTACTTC,CASSRDRGYEQYF
TRBD2,TRBJ2-1,-,TRBV5-1,TGCGCCAGCAGCGAAGGGACTAGCGGCTACAATGAGCAGTTCTTC,CASSEGTSGYNEQFF
-,TRBJ1-4,-,TRBV14,TGTGCCAGCAGCCGAAACCCACTGGGGCGTGAAAAACTGTTTTTT,CASSRNPLGREKLFF
-,TRBJ2-2,-,TRBV18,TGTGCCAGCTCACCACCTTCGGTCGCGAACACCGGGGAGCTGTTTTTT,CASSPPSVANTGELFF
-,TRBJ1-4,-,TRBV2,TGTGCCAGCCAATCACAGGGATTCACTAATGAAAAACTGTTTTTT,CASQSQGFTNEKLFF
TRBD1,TRBJ1-1,-,TRBV5-1,TGCGCCAGCAGCCCTCGGTTGGGGACAGGGAACACTGAAGCTTTCTTT,CASSPRLGTGNTEAFF
TRBD2,TRBJ2-5,-,TRBV28,TGTGCCAGCAGTAACGGGAGGGCCCATCGAGAGACCCAGTACTTC,CASSNGRAHRETQYF
TRBD1,TRBJ2-1,-,TRBV5-1,TGCGCCAGCAGCCCCGGGACAGGGGACTACAATGAGCAGTTCTTC,CASSPGTGDYNEQFF
TRBD1,TRBJ1-6,-,TRBV5-4,TGTGCCAGCAGCGCGGACAGGCCCAATTCACCCCTCCACTTT,CASSADRPNSPLHF
TRBD2,TRBJ2-7,-,TRBV19,TGTGCCAGTAGTATGGGGCTAGCGGGATACGAGCAGTACTTC,CASSMGLAGYEQYF
TRBD2,TRBJ2-1,-,TRBV6-5,TGTGCCAGCAGAACGGTTGGGACTACCCTAGAGCAGTTCTTC,CASRTVGTTLEQFF
TRBD2,TRBJ2-2,-,TRBV12-3/TRBV12-4,TGTGCCAGCAAATCGGGGGGGAGGGAGCTGTTTTTT,CASKSGGRELFF
TRBD1,TRBJ1-5,-,TRBV2,TGTGCCAGCAGACCCATCGGCCAGGGGGGAAATCAGCCCCAGCATTTT,CASRPIGQGGNQPQHF
-,TRBJ1-5,-,TRBV27,TGTGCCAGCAGTTCTACCTTTGGACAGTCTAGCAATCAGCCCCAGCATTTT,CASSSTFGQSSNQPQHF
-,TRBJ2-7,-,TRBV6-6,TGTGCCAGCAGGGACCCGACAGGTTCAACCTACGAGCAGTACTTC,CASRDPTGSTYEQYF
TRBD1,TRBJ1-4,-,TRBV6-5,TGTGCCAGCAGTACAGGGGGACTGCGGGAAAAACTGTTTTTT,CASSTGGLREKLFF
TRBD2,TRBJ2-7,once,TRBV7-2,TGTGCCAGCAGGGGACTAGCGGGAGGGCCTCGTAGCGAGCAGTACTTC,CASRGLAGGPRSEQYF
TRBD1,TRBJ1-2,once,TRBV28,TGTGCCAGCAGTTTACTAGGGACAGGGACACTAGCTAACTATGGCTACACCTTC,CASSLLGTGTLANYGYTF
-,TRBJ2-2,-,TRBV6-5,TGTGCCAGCAGAGGGGGAGGGCGAGGCGGGGAGCTGTTTTTT,CASRGGGRGGELFF
TRBD1,TRBJ1-2,-,TRBV29-1,TGCAGCGTTGGAGGACAGGGGGCGGTCTATGGCTACACCTTC,CSVGGQGAVYGYTF
-,TRBJ2-3,-,TRBV5-6,TGTGCCAGCAGCTCCCTGCGTCCCGTTACAGATACGCAGTATTTT,CASSSLRPVTDTQYF
TRBD2,TRBJ2-2,-,TRBV18,TGTGCCAGCTCACCGCGGGAGACGATGACGAACACCGGGGAGCTGTTTTTT,CASSPRETMTNTGELFF
-,TRBJ1-4,once,TRBV2,TGTGCCAGCAGGGCCCCAGGGGAGGAAAAACTGTTTTTT,CASRAPGEEKLFF
-,TRBJ1-4,few,TRBV11-2,TGTGCCAGCAGCTTAACAGGGACGACTAATGAAAAACTGTTTTTT,CASSLTGTTNEKLFF
TRBD1,TRBJ2-1,-,TRBV15,TGTGCCACCAGCAGAGGGGGCACAGGGGCCAATGAGCAGTTCTTC,CATSRGGTGANEQFF
TRBD1,TRBJ1-4,-,TRBV2,TGTGCCAGCAATAGGTGGGACAGGGCCAATGAAAAACTGTTTTTT,CASNRWDRANEKLFF
-,TRBJ2-3,-,TRBV28,TGTGCCAGCAGTTTAGGGGGCGGCACAGATACGCAGTATTTT,CASSLGGGTDTQYF